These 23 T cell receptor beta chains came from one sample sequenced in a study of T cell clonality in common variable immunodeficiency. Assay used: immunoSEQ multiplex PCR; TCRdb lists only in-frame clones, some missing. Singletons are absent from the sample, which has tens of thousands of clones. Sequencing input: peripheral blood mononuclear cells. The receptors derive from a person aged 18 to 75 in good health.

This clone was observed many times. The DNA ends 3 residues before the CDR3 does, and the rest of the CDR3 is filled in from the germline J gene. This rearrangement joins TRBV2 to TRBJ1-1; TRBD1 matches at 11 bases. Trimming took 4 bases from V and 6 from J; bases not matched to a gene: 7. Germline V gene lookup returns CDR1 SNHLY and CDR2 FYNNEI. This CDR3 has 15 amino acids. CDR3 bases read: TGTGCCAGCAGTGGGGGACAGGGGGTTAGGTCTGAA. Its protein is CASSGGQGVRSE. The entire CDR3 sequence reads CASSGGQGVRSEAFF.

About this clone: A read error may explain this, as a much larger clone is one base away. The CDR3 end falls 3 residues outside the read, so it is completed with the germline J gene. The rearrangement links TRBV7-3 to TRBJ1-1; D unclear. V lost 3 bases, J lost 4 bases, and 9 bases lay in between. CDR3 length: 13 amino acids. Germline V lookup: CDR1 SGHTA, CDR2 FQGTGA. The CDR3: CASSFTRGTEAFF. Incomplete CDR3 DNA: TGTGCCAGCAGCTTTACTAGAGGCACTGAA.

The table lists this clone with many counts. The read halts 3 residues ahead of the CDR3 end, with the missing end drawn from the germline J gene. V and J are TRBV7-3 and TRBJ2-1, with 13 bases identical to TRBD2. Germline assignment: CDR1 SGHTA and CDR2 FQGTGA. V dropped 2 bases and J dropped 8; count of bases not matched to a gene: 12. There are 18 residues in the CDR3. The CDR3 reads CASSLSLPGLAGRYEQFF. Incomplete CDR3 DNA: TGTGCCAGCAGCTTATCTCTACCGGGACTAGCGGGGAGATATGAG.

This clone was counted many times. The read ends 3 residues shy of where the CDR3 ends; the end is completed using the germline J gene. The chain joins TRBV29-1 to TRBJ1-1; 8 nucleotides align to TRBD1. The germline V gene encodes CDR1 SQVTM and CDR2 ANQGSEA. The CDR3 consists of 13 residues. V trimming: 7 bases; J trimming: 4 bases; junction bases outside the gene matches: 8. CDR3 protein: CSDGTGGSTEAFF. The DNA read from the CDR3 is TGCAGCGACGGAACAGGGGGGAGCACTGAA. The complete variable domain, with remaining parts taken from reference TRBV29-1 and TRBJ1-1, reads SAVISQKPSRDICQRGTSLTIQCQVDSQVTMMFWYRQQPGQSLTLIATANQGSEATYESGFVIDKFPISRPNLTFSTLTVSNMSPEDSSIYLCSDGTGGSTEAFFGQGTRLTVV.

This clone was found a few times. Here the CDR3 reads CASSRGQTYNSPLHF. The sequenced part of the CDR3 DNA is TGTGCCAGCAGCCGCGGACAGACTTATAATTCACCC. The V gene is TRBV2, the J gene TRBJ1-6; a weak D match, TRBD1 (6 bases). From the germline J gene comes the end of the CDR3, since the read stops 3 residues before it. The length of the CDR3 is 15 residues. CDR1 is SNHLY, CDR2 FYNNEI, per germline. V was cut by 6 bases and J by 4 bases, with 13 bases left in between.

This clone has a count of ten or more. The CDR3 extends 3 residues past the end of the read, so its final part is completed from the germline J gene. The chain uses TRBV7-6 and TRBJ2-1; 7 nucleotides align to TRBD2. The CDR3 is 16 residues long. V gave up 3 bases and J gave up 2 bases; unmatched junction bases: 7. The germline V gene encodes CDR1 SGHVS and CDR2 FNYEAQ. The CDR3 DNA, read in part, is TGTGCCAGCAGCTTCCCCGGACTAGTCCCCTACAATGAG. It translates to CASSFPGLVPYNE. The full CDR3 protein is CASSFPGLVPYNEQFF.

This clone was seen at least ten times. The CDR3 reads CASSFPSGLQETQYF. The part of the CDR3 DNA that was read is TGTGCCAGCAGCTTCCCTAGCGGACTCCAAGAGACC. The chain recombines TRBV5-6 with TRBJ2-5; the match to TRBD2 covers 7 bases. The read ends 3 residues shy of where the CDR3 ends; the end is completed using the germline J gene. The trim removed 2 bases at V and 1 base at J, leaving 5 bases unmatched. The CDR3 covers 15 residues. The germline V gene encodes CDR1 SGHDT and CDR2 YYEEEE.

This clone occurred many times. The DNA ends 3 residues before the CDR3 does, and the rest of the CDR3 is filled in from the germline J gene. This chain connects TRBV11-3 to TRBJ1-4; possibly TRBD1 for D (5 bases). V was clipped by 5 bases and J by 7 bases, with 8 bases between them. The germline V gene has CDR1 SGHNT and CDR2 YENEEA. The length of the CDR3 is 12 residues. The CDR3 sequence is CASSAGGEKLFF. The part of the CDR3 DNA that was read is TGTGCCAGCAGCGCCGGGGGTGAAAAA.

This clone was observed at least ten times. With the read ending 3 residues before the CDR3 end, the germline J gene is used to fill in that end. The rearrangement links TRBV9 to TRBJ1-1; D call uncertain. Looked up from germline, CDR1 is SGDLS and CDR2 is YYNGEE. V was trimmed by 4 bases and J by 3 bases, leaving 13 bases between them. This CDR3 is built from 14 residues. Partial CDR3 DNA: TGTGCCAGCAGCCCCCACTTGATGGACACTGAA. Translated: CASSPHLMDTE. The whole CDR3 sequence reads CASSPHLMDTEAFF.

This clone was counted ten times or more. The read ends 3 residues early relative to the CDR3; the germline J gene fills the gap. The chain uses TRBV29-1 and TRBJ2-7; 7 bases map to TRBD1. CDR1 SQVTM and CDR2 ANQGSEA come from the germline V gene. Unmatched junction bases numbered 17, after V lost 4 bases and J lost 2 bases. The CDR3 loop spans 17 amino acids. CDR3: CSVVGGPGTVRAYEQYF. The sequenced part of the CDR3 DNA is TGCAGCGTTGTAGGGGGACCCGGGACAGTTAGAGCCTACGAG.

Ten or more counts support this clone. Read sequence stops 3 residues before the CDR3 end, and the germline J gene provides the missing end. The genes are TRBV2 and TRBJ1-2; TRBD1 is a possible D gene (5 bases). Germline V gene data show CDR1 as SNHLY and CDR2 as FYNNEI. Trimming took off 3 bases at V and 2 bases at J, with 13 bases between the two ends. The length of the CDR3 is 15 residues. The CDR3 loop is CASSEVRQMNYGYTF. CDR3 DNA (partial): TGTGCCAGCAGTGAGGTCCGACAGATGAACTATGGC.

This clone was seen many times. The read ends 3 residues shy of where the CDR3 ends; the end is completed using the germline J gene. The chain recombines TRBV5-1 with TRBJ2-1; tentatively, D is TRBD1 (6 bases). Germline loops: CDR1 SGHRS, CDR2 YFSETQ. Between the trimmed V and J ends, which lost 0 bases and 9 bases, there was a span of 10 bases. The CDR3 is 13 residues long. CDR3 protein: CASSLDTGFEQFF. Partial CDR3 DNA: TGCGCCAGCAGCTTGGATACAGGGTTTGAG.

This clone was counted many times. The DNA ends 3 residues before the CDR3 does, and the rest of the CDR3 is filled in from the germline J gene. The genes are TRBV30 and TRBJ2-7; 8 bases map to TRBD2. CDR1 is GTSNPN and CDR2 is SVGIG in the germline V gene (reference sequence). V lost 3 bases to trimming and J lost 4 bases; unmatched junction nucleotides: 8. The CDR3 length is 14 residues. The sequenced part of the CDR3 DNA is TGTGCCTGGAGAGCGGGGGCTTTAGGTTACGAG. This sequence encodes CAWRAGALGYE. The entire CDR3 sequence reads CAWRAGALGYEQYF.

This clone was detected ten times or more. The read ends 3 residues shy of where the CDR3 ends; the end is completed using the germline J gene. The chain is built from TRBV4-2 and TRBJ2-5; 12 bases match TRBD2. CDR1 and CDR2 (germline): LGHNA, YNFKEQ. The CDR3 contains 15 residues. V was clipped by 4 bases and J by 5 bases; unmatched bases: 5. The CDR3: CASSPWTSGAETQYF. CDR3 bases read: TGTGCCAGCAGCCCTTGGACTAGCGGGGCTGAGACC.

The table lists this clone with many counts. The CDR3 sequence is CASSLQSSYNEQFF. Incomplete CDR3 DNA: TGTGCCAGCAGCCTACAGAGCTCCTACAATGAG. The chain has TRBV11-3 and TRBJ2-1, with D unresolved. The sequence runs out 3 residues before the end of the CDR3; the remainder is reconstructed from the germline J gene. V shed 5 bases and J shed 0 bases, with 8 bases lying between them. This CDR3 comprises 14 residues. Germline V gene lookup returns CDR1 SGHNT and CDR2 YENEEA.

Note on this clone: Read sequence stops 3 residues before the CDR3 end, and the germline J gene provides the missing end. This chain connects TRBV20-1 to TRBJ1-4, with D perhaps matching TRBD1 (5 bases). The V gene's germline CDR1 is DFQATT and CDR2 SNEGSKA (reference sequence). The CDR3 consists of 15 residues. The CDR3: CSAPNQGEYGSPLFF. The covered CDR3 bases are TGCAGTGCGCCCAACCAGGGAGAATATGGTTCACCA.

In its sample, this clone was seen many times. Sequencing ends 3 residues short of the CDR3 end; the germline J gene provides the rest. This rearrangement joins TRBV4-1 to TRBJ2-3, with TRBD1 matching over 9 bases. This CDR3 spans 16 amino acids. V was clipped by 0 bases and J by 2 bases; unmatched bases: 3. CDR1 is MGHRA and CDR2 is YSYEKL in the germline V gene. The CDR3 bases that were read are TGCGCCAGCAGCCAAGAGGGACAGGGAATCACAGATACG. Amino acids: CASSQEGQGITDT. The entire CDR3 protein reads CASSQEGQGITDTQYF.

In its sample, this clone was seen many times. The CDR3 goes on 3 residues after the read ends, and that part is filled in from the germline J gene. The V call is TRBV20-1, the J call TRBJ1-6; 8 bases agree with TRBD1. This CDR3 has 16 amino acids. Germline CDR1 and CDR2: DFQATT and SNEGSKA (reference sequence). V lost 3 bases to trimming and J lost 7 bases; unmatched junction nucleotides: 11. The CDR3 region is CSASRRDAGGNSPLHF. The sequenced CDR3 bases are TGCAGTGCTAGTCGGCGTGATGCAGGGGGCAATTCACCC.

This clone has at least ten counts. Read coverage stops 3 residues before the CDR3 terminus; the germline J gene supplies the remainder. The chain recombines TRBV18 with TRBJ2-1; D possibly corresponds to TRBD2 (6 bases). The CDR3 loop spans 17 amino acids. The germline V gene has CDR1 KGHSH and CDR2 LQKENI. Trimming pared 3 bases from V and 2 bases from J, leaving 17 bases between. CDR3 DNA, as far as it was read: TGTGCCAGCTCACCGCCTGGGACTTCTGGCGCCTACAATGAG. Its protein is CASSPPGTSGAYNE. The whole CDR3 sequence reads CASSPPGTSGAYNEQFF.

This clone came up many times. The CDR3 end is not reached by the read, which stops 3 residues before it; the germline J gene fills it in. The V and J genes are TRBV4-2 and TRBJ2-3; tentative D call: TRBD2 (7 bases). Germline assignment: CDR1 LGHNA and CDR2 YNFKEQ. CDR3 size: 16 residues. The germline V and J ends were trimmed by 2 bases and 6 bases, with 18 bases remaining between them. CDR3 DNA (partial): TGTGCCAGCAGCCAACGGGGGGCGGGAGAGCTGGATACG. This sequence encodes CASSQRGAGELDT. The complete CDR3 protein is CASSQRGAGELDTQYF.

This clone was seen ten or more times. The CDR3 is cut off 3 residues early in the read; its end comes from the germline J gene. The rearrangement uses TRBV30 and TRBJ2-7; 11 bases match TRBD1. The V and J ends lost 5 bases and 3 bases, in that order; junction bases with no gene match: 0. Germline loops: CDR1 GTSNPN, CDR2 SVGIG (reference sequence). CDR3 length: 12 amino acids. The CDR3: CAWGTGGYEQYF. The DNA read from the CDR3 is TGTGCCTGGGGGACAGGGGGCTACGAG.

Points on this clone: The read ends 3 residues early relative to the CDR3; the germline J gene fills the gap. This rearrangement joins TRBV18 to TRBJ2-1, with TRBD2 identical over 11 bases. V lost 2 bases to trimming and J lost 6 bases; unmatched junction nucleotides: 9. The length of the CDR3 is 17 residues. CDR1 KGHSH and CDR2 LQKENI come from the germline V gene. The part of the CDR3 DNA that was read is TGTGCCAGCTCACCATTGGGGGCGGGACTAGCGGCCAATGAG. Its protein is CASSPLGAGLAANE. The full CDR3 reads CASSPLGAGLAANEQFF.

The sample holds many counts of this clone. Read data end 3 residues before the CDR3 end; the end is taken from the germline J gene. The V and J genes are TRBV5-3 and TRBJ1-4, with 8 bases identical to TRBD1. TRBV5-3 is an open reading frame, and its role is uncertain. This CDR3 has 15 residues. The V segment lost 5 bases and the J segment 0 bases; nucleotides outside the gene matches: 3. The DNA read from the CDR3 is TGTGCCAGAAGTCCAGGGGGCGCAACTAATGAAAAA. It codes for CARSPGGATNEK. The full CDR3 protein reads CARSPGGATNEKLFF.